The rows below give T cell receptor beta chains drawn from one sample of a study of post-analysis software for immune sequencing data. MiXCR was run by TCRdb on the PCR reads, yielding one entry per CDR3 protein. The data hold about 540,000 distinct CDR3 sequences, with approximately 31% observed a single time. The sequencing input was blood. The receptors shown here come from a girl between 2 and 17 years old with multiple sclerosis. CDR3s include the opening cysteine and the closing phenylalanine or tryptophan. The D gene is left open where the match is weak. Expanded clones get a size class; other rows say once, few or many, or leave the size out.

v_call	d_call	cdr3_length	j_call	clone_size	cdr3_aa	cdr3_nt
TRBV5-1	TRBD1	17	TRBJ2-1	few	CASSLNPGQGFNNEQFF	TGCGCCAGCAGCTTGAACCCGGGACAGGGATTCAACAATGAGCAGTTCTTC
TRBV7-2	-	13	TRBJ2-5	-	CASSQPTEETQYF	TGTGCCAGCAGTCAGCCGACAGAAGAGACCCAGTACTTC
TRBV5-5	TRBD2	17	TRBJ2-5	-	CASSPSPEAGGQETQYF	TGTGCCAGCAGCCCCTCCCCCGAAGCGGGGGGGCAGGAGACCCAGTACTTC
TRBV29-1	-	12	TRBJ2-1	many	CSVAPGYNEQFF	TGCAGCGTGGCCCCGGGATACAATGAGCAGTTCTTC
TRBV20-1	-	13	TRBJ1-5	-	CSARSGLDRPQHF	TGCAGTGCTAGGTCAGGGCTCGATCGGCCCCAGCATTTT
TRBV12-3/TRBV12-4	-	13	TRBJ2-7	-	CASRFSLRDEQYF	TGTGCCAGCAGGTTTTCACTACGGGACGAGCAGTACTTC
TRBV7-9	TRBD2	15	TRBJ2-5	-	CASSLRLAEQETQYF	TGTGCCAGCAGCCTAAGACTAGCGGAACAAGAGACCCAGTACTTC
TRBV6-5	-	15	TRBJ1-6	few	CASSYRGQRNSPLHF	TGTGCCAGCAGTTACAGGGGACAACGCAATTCACCCCTCCACTTT
TRBV29-1	-	13	TRBJ2-7	many	CSVLGTRSYEQYF	TGCAGCGTTTTGGGGACACGCTCCTACGAGCAGTACTTC
TRBV4-2	-	15	TRBJ1-5	few	CASSQAGGGNQPQHF	TGTGCCAGCAGCCAAGCTGGGGGAGGCAATCAGCCCCAGCATTTT
TRBV7-3	-	13	TRBJ1-1	-	CAGSLFKNTEAFF	TGTGCCGGCAGCTTATTCAAGAACACTGAAGCTTTCTTT
TRBV20-1	TRBD1	13	TRBJ2-7	many	CSARQGNTYEQYF	TGCAGTGCTCGACAGGGGAACACCTACGAGCAGTACTTC
TRBV12-3/TRBV12-4	-	13	TRBJ2-7	-	CASSFDGGYEQYF	TGTGCCAGCAGTTTTGACGGCGGCTACGAGCAGTACTTC
TRBV7-6	TRBD2	17	TRBJ2-3	few	CASSFSPSGGYTDTQYF	TGTGCCAGCAGCTTTAGCCCTAGCGGGGGGTACACAGATACGCAGTATTTT
TRBV5-6	TRBD2	17	TRBJ2-3	-	CASSLVLAGPVRDTQYF	TGTGCCAGCAGCTTGGTACTAGCGGGGCCCGTCCGGGATACGCAGTATTTT
TRBV5-1	TRBD2	16	TRBJ2-3	few	CASKDGGFEGTDTQYF	TGCGCCAGCAAGGACGGGGGGTTTGAGGGCACAGATACGCAGTATTTT
TRBV16	-	15	TRBJ1-2	-	CASSPLSAGNYGYTF	TGTGCCAGCAGCCCCCTTTCGGCAGGGAACTATGGCTACACCTTC
TRBV3-1	-	17	TRBJ2-1	-	CASSQEFGGAGTDEQFF	TGTGCCAGCAGCCAAGAATTCGGCGGGGCCGGTACTGATGAGCAGTTCTTC
TRBV3-1	TRBD2	14	TRBJ2-3	few	CASSPTSGGDTQYF	TGTGCCAGCAGCCCGACTAGCGGGGGAGATACGCAGTATTTT
TRBV20-1	-	15	TRBJ2-3	once	CSARDPSVSTDTQYF	TGCAGTGCTAGAGATCCTAGCGTGAGCACAGATACGCAGTATTTT
TRBV4-1	-	17	TRBJ2-2	-	CASSQEAAGKNTGELFF	TGCGCCAGCAGCCAAGAGGCGGCAGGGAAAAACACCGGGGAGCTGTTTTTT
TRBV25-1	TRBD2	16	TRBJ2-1	-	CASSEYRTSGSNEQFF	TGTGCCAGCAGTGAATACCGTACTAGCGGGAGCAATGAGCAGTTCTTC
TRBV12-3/TRBV12-4	-	14	TRBJ2-3	few	CASSPRVSTDVEYF	TGTGCCAGCAGTCCCAGAGTGAGCACAGATGTGGAATATTTT
TRBV29-1	-	13	TRBJ2-2	few	CSVDVQNTGELFF	TGCAGCGTTGACGTCCAGAACACCGGGGAGCTGTTTTTT
TRBV12-3/TRBV12-4	TRBD1	14	TRBJ1-1	-	CASRPTGLNTEAFF	TGTGCCAGCAGGCCGACAGGGTTGAACACTGAAGCTTTCTTT
TRBV5-1	-	12	TRBJ2-7	few	CASSFRGVEQYF	TGCGCCAGCAGCTTCAGGGGGGTCGAGCAGTACTTC
TRBV6-2/TRBV6-3	-	13	TRBJ2-3	-	CASSSTRIDTQYF	TGTGCCAGCAGTTCAACTAGGATCGACACGCAGTATTTT
TRBV6-6	TRBD1	17	TRBJ1-5	once	CASSYSWGQGSNQPQHF	TGTGCCAGCAGTTACTCGTGGGGACAGGGGTCCAATCAGCCCCAGCATTTT
TRBV5-1	-	14	TRBJ2-5	-	CASSLGAGKETQYF	TGCGCCAGCAGCTTGGGTGCCGGGAAAGAGACCCAGTACTTC
TRBV9	-	12	TRBJ1-2	few	CASSENGWGYTF	TGTGCCAGCAGCGAAAACGGGTGGGGCTACACCTTC
TRBV6-5	TRBD1	19	TRBJ1-1	-	CASSHQSPDREYTGTEAFF	TGTGCCAGCAGTCACCAAAGTCCAGACAGGGAGTATACGGGCACTGAAGCTTTCTTT
TRBV5-1	TRBD1	13	TRBJ1-2	-	CASSSGQGFGYTF	TGCGCCAGCAGCAGTGGACAGGGGTTTGGCTACACCTTC
TRBV27	-	13	TRBJ2-7	many	CASSFTQAYEQYF	TGTGCCAGTTCGTTTACCCAAGCCTACGAGCAGTACTTC
TRBV5-1	TRBD2	15	TRBJ2-7	-	CASSGTSGGANEQYF	TGCGCCAGCAGCGGGACTAGCGGGGGGGCCAACGAGCAGTACTTC
TRBV9	-	15	TRBJ2-3	few	CASSVAVDSTDTQYF	TGTGCCAGCAGCGTAGCTGTGGACAGCACAGATACGCAGTATTTT
TRBV5-4	-	13	TRBJ2-1	-	CASSPGWGNEQFF	TGTGCCAGCAGCCCAGGGTGGGGCAATGAGCAGTTCTTC
TRBV20-1	-	14	TRBJ2-1	many	CSAEHGQLEDEQFF	TGCAGTGCTGAACACGGACAGCTAGAGGATGAGCAGTTCTTC
TRBV28	-	14	TRBJ2-5	-	CASSLVQGSETQYF	TGTGCCAGCAGTTTGGTTCAGGGGAGTGAGACCCAGTACTTC
TRBV7-8	-	14	TRBJ1-5	-	CASSAGTRVQPQHF	TGTGCCAGCAGCGCCGGGACGCGAGTTCAGCCCCAGCATTTT
TRBV2	TRBD1	14	TRBJ2-7	-	CASIKPGQSYEQYF	TGTGCCAGCATTAAACCGGGACAGTCCTACGAGCAGTACTTC
TRBV5-5	-	16	TRBJ2-1	-	CASSLFVGLAINEQFF	TGTGCCAGCAGCTTGTTTGTCGGTTTAGCCATCAATGAGCAGTTCTTC
TRBV4-2	-	13	TRBJ2-5	-	CASSQERQETQYF	TGTGCCAGCAGCCAAGAGCGGCAAGAGACCCAGTACTTC
TRBV7-3	-	13	TRBJ2-3	-	CASNDLPTDTQYF	TGTGCCAGCAATGACCTCCCGACTGATACGCAGTATTTT
TRBV4-1	-	14	TRBJ1-4	few	CASSQTGTNEKLFF	TGCGCCAGCAGCCAAACCGGAACTAATGAAAAACTGTTTTTT
TRBV20-1	TRBD1	14	TRBJ2-5	few	CSVGDSRRGETQYF	TGCAGTGTTGGGGACAGTCGAAGAGGAGAGACCCAGTACTTC
TRBV29-1	-	12	TRBJ2-1	-	CSVGSGMNEQFF	TGCAGCGTTGGGTCAGGGATGAATGAGCAGTTCTTC
TRBV12-3/TRBV12-4	TRBD1	15	TRBJ2-1	-	CASSLETGGIDEQFF	TGTGCCAGCAGCTTAGAAACAGGGGGCATTGATGAGCAGTTCTTC
TRBV28	TRBD1	15	TRBJ1-2	few	CASSRAGGGEYGYTF	TGTGCCAGCAGTCGTGCAGGGGGCGGGGAGTATGGCTACACCTTC
TRBV20-1	TRBD1	12	TRBJ1-2	-	CSAPDRVDGYTF	TGCAGTGCCCCGGACAGGGTGGATGGCTACACCTTC
TRBV3-1	-	14	TRBJ2-7	-	CASSQAPPVNEQYF	TGTGCCAGCAGCCAAGCCCCCCCGGTCAACGAGCAGTACTTC
TRBV2	-	13	TRBJ1-2	once	CASSEIRGSGYTF	TGTGCCAGCAGTGAGATACGGGGATCTGGCTACACCTTC
TRBV27	-	14	TRBJ1-2	-	CASSPRGTYYGYTF	TGTGCCAGCAGTCCACGGGGGACCTACTATGGCTACACCTTC
TRBV20-1	-	16	TRBJ1-5	-	CSASAPGRYSNQPQHF	TGCAGTGCTAGTGCACCAGGGAGATATAGCAATCAGCCCCAGCATTTT
TRBV18	-	17	TRBJ2-1	-	CASSPPMGRASYNEQFF	TGTGCCAGCTCACCACCGATGGGGCGGGCGTCCTACAATGAGCAGTTCTTC
TRBV5-1	TRBD2	15	TRBJ2-3	-	CASSGGGTSTDTQYF	TGCGCCAGCAGCGGCGGGGGGACTAGCACAGATACGCAGTATTTT
TRBV12-3/TRBV12-4	-	16	TRBJ1-2	few	CASSLTRDALRYGYTF	TGTGCCAGCAGTTTGACTCGGGACGCTCTTCGCTATGGCTACACCTTC
TRBV28	-	15	TRBJ2-2	few	CASSNGGAGTGELFF	TGTGCCAGCAGTAACGGCGGGGCGGGCACCGGGGAGCTGTTTTTT